This T cell receptor (beta chain) was captured by sequencing in a study of shared clonotypes between healthy human individuals. Findings and limits, study-wide: The study found about 5% of naive CD4 clonotypes shared across a few donors. Generally, naive subsets (rather than memory subsets) showed larger estimated richness. Sequencing of the sorted subsets was shown by rarefaction to be incomplete despite large depth. Only blood was sampled, and tissue TCR repertoires likely differ from blood ones.

TCRdb's copy holds only in-frame clones and misses some; the assay was immunoSEQ multiplex PCR. Of 2,100,000 or so clones in the sample, nearly 97% were seen once. The J segment lost 4 bases and the V segment lost 2 bases, leaving 3 bases of the junction unmatched. This CDR3 has 15 amino acids. In germline, CDR1 is SEHNR, CDR2 FQNEAQ (reference sequence). Details on this clone: Its target is unknown.

Input material: naive CD4+ T cells sorted from blood. Specified subset: CD45RA+ positively selected. V gene TRBV7-9 combines with J gene TRBJ1-2, with 11 nucleotides matching TRBD1. The receptor was derived from a man younger than 35 in good health. The CDR3 sequence is CASSLPGQGAYGYTF. CDR3 sequence (DNA): TGTGCCAGCAGCTTACCTGGACAGGGGGCCTATGGCTACACCTTC.